This T cell receptor (beta chain) stems from a study of early T cells in non-severe SARS-CoV-2 infection. Ten or more counts support this clonotype. V gave up 2 bases and J gave up 5 bases, with 4 bases separating them. The CDR3 covers 11 residues. Germline values: CDR1 SEHNR, CDR2 FQNEAQ (reference sequence). Each CDR3 protein is one row after TCRdb ran MiXCR on the 5' RACE reads. Of around 77,000 distinct CDR3 sequences in the sample, 5% are singletons; the top ten hold approximately 7.4%. V usage is TRBV7-9 and J usage is TRBJ2-7; no clear D gene. This clonotype was sampled from an adult who was a healthcare worker with PCR-confirmed SARS-CoV-2 infection or an uninfected control (not recorded which). Sequencing used whole blood, obtained at baseline. The CDR3 DNA is TGTGCCAGCAGCTTATCAGACGAGCAGTACTTC. Residues: CASSLSDEQYF.